The 30 T cell receptor beta chains below come from one sample, sequenced in a study of cytomegalovirus exposure and HLA in healthy donors. PCR primers comprised 60 Vbeta and 13 Jbeta primers. Here immunoSEQ multiplex PCR was the method, and the copy in TCRdb shows in-frame clones only, minus some. The data show fewer than 250,000 clones, over 70% seen once. Sequenced material: PBMCs. The receptors derive from a woman between 18 and 29 years old in good health and CMV-seronegative.

The CDR3 region is CASSLEGQGAFWAFF. CDR3 bases: TGTGCCAGCAGCTTAGAGGGACAGGGGGCTTTTTGGGCTTTCTTT. This chain uses TRBV7-2 with TRBJ1-1, with 12 bases fitting TRBD1. Germline CDR1 and CDR2: SGHTA and FQGNSA. This CDR3 spans 15 amino acids. V shed 1 base and J 11 bases; nucleotides not matched to a gene: 8.

In DNA form, the CDR3 reads TGTGCCAGCAGCTTAGGTCGGAGGTCAGACGCCTACGAGCAGTACTTC. Translating it yields CASSLGRRSDAYEQYF. This chain connects TRBV7-2 to TRBJ2-7, with a tentative D call TRBD2 (5 bases). The CDR3 runs 16 residues. Trimming pared 1 base from V and 2 bases from J, leaving 15 bases between. CDR1 is SGHTA and CDR2 is FQGNSA in the germline V gene. The whole variable domain, remainder taken from reference TRBV7-2 and TRBJ2-7, is GAGVSQSPSNKVTEKGKDVELRCDPISGHTALYWYRQSLGQGLEFLIYFQGNSAPDKSGLPSDRFSAERTGGSVSTLTIQRTQQEDSAVYLCASSLGRRSDAYEQYFGPGTRLTVT.

The chain recombines TRBV7-2 with TRBJ2-5; no firm D call. Per germline, CDR1 SGHTA and CDR2 FQGNSA. Trimming took 3 bases from V and 0 from J, leaving 11 bases between them. CDR3 length: 15 residues. This chain's CDR3 is CASSLHSLNQETQYF. The CDR3 coding sequence is TGTGCCAGCAGCTTGCACAGCCTAAACCAAGAGACCCAGTACTTC. Full variable domain (rest looked up from reference TRBV7-2 and TRBJ2-5): GAGVSQSPSNKVTEKGKDVELRCDPISGHTALYWYRQSLGQGLEFLIYFQGNSAPDKSGLPSDRFSAERTGGSVSTLTIQRTQQEDSAVYLCASSLHSLNQETQYFGPGTRLLVL.

The J gene is TRBJ1-1, the V gene TRBV19, with 9 nucleotides matching TRBD1. The V segment lost 5 bases and the J segment 3 bases; nucleotides outside the gene matches: 7. Germline CDR1 LNHDA, CDR2 SQIVND (reference sequence). There are 15 residues in the CDR3. The CDR3 DNA follows: TGTGCCAGTAGTGGGGGGGACAGGGCGGACACTGAAGCTTTCTTT. Its translation: CASSGGDRADTEAFF.

The CDR3 is CASTNDRGTEAFF. The CDR3 DNA sequence: TGTGCCAGCACCAATGACAGGGGTACTGAAGCTTTCTTT. The chain combines TRBV28 with TRBJ1-1; 8 bases fit TRBD1. This CDR3 comprises 13 residues. Per germline, CDR1 MDHEN and CDR2 SYDVKM. V was pared by 7 bases and J by 5 bases, with 6 bases of the junction left unmatched.

V gene TRBV6-5 combines with J gene TRBJ1-3; D call uncertain. The V gene's germline CDR1 is MNHEY and CDR2 SVGAGI. The CDR3 is 13 residues long. With 0 bases removed from V and 5 bases from J, the gap between germline ends came to 5 bases. For the CDR3, the DNA is TGTGCCAGCAGTTACTCGTTTAGAAACACCATATATTTT. Translation: CASSYSFRNTIYF.

The chain has TRBV11-2 and TRBJ1-1; no clear D. Per the germline V gene, CDR1 is SGHAT and CDR2 is FQNNGV. Trimming took 5 bases from V and 0 from J, leaving 10 bases between them. CDR3 length: 14 residues. The CDR3 nucleotides read TGTGCCAGCAGCCCCCGAACAGTGAACACTGAAGCTTTCTTT. Translation: CASSPRTVNTEAFF. The complete variable domain, with remaining parts taken from reference TRBV11-2 and TRBJ1-1, reads EAGVAQSPRYKIIEKRQSVAFWCNPISGHATLYWYQQILGQGPKLLIQFQNNGVVDDSQLPKDRFSAERLKGVDSTLKIQPAKLEDSAVYLCASSPRTVNTEAFFGQGTRLTVV.

The V gene is TRBV6-1, the J gene TRBJ2-7, with TRBD1 identical over 9 bases. The V and J ends lost 4 bases and 5 bases, in that order; junction bases with no gene match: 9. Germline CDR1 MNHNS, CDR2 SASEGT. The CDR3 is made up of 15 amino acids. The CDR3 DNA is TGTGCCAGCAGTGGTTGGGGACAGGGTCTCGACGAGCAGTACTTC. Protein product: CASSGWGQGLDEQYF.

Only a few counts were recorded for this clone. The chain has TRBV6-1 and TRBJ2-5, with 8 bases lining up with TRBD2. CDR1 and CDR2 from the germline V gene are MNHNS and SASEGT. With V trimmed by 1 base and J by 5 bases, 6 bases remained unmatched. The CDR3 has 15 residues. The CDR3 DNA is TGTGCCAGCAGTGAAGGGACTAGCTCTGCGGAGACCCAGTACTTC. Amino acid sequence: CASSEGTSSAETQYF.

The chain joins TRBV7-2 to TRBJ2-7, with 12 bases matching TRBD2. The CDR3 spans 15 residues. The J segment lost 5 bases and the V segment lost 5 bases, leaving 7 bases of the junction unmatched. Germline-derived CDR1 and CDR2 are SGHTA and FQGNSA. The CDR3 region is CASSPWTSGNDEQYF. CDR3 in DNA: TGTGCCAGCAGCCCTTGGACTAGCGGGAACGACGAGCAGTACTTC.

The V call is TRBV9, the J call TRBJ1-5; 9 nucleotides line up with TRBD1. V dropped 3 bases and J dropped 5; count of bases not matched to a gene: 3. Per the germline V gene, CDR1 is SGDLS and CDR2 is YYNGEE. This CDR3 spans 14 amino acids. CDR3 DNA sequence: TGTGCCAGCAGCGAAACAGGGGGCGATCAGCCCCAGCATTTT. This encodes CASSETGGDQPQHF. Full variable domain (remainder filled in from reference TRBV9 and TRBJ1-5): DSGVTQTPKHLITATGQRVTLRCSPRSGDLSVYWYQQSLDQGLQFLIQYYNGEERAKGNILERFSAQQFPDLHSELNLSSLELGDSALYFCASSETGGDQPQHFGDGTRLSIL.

J is TRBJ2-7 and V is TRBV6-1; perhaps TRBD2 as D (7 bases). There are 15 residues in the CDR3. Germline CDR1 MNHNS, CDR2 SASEGT. The V gene lost 2 bases and the J gene lost 2 bases, with 13 bases spanning the gap. CDR3: CASSEQRGGPYEQYF. CDR3 nucleotide sequence: TGTGCCAGCAGTGAACAAAGGGGGGGGCCCTACGAGCAGTACTTC.

Details on this clone: The same CDR3 arises from other DNA sequences in this sample as well. The chain recombines TRBV28 with TRBJ2-7; perhaps TRBD1 as D (5 bases). Germline V gene sequence: CDR1 MDHEN, CDR2 SYDVKM. The CDR3 totals 14 residues. V was pared by 1 base and J by 4 bases, with 11 bases between. The CDR3 DNA sequence: TGTGCCAGCAGTTTATCGCAGGGCCGGTACGAGCAGTACTTC. Its protein product is CASSLSQGRYEQYF. The variable domain in full, with the rest retrieved from reference TRBV28 and TRBJ2-7, is DVKVTQSSRYLVKRTGEKVFLECVQDMDHENMFWYRQDPGLGLRLIYFSYDVKMKEKGDIPEGYSVSREKKERFSLILESASTNQTSMYLCASSLSQGRYEQYFGPGTRLTVT.

The gene calls are TRBV18 and TRBJ1-1, with 8 bases matching TRBD1. V lost 5 bases and J lost 4; bases outside the gene matches: 9. The CDR3 consists of 15 residues. Germline CDR1 and CDR2: KGHSH and LQKENI. The CDR3, as DNA: TGTGCCAGCTCAGCTGGACAGGGACCCCCCACTGAAGCTTTCTTT. The encoded protein is CASSAGQGPPTEAFF.

The chain couples TRBV7-9 to TRBJ1-5, with a tentative D call TRBD1 (5 bases). The germline CDR1 and CDR2 sequences are SEHNR and FQNEAQ (reference sequence). V was cut by 5 bases and J by 4 bases, with 12 bases left in between. The CDR3 spans 14 residues. Here the CDR3 reads CASSDHRGNQPQHF. The CDR3 nucleotides read TGTGCCAGCAGCGATCACCGGGGGAATCAGCCCCAGCATTTT.

The rearrangement uses TRBV6-1 and TRBJ2-3; D is uncertain. V was trimmed by 2 bases and J by 0 bases, leaving 6 bases between them. Germline loops: CDR1 MNHNS, CDR2 SASEGT. The CDR3 is 14 residues long. The CDR3 DNA reads as TGTGCCAGCAGTGAACTTTCCAGCACAGATACGCAGTATTTT. Translating gives CASSELSSTDTQYF.

This clone was seen a handful of times. The genes are TRBV28 and TRBJ2-2; D is perhaps TRBD2 (5 bases). The germline gives CDR1 MDHEN, CDR2 SYDVKM. The CDR3 covers 15 residues. V gave up 6 bases and J gave up 6 bases, with 17 bases separating them. The CDR3: CASSHDPGIAGELFF. DNA for the CDR3: TGTGCCAGCAGCCATGATCCGGGGATAGCCGGGGAGCTGTTTTTT.

This clone is a singleton in its sample. This chain uses TRBV9 with TRBJ1-2; 8 bases are a match to TRBD1. The CDR3 totals 14 residues. The V and J ends lost 5 bases and 9 bases, in that order; junction bases with no gene match: 12. From germline, CDR1 is SGDLS and CDR2 YYNGEE. CDR3 sequence (DNA): TGTGCCAGCAGTCGAGGACAGGGTGAGGTGCGCTACACCTTC. It encodes CASSRGQGEVRYTF.

The gene calls are TRBV4-1 and TRBJ1-2, with 9 positions matching TRBD1. Looked up from germline, CDR1 is MGHRA and CDR2 is YSYEKL. With V trimmed by 8 bases and J by 2 bases, 3 bases remained unmatched. The CDR3 spans 13 residues. CDR3 sequence reads: CASGTGPNYGYTF. CDR3 nucleotides: TGCGCCAGCGGGACAGGGCCGAACTATGGCTACACCTTC.

A word on this clone: An end of the junction does not agree with germline; a read error may underlie this. The V and J genes are TRBV18 and TRBJ2-1, with a tentative D call TRBD2 (6 bases). The CDR3 covers 14 residues. Looked up from germline, CDR1 is KGHSH and CDR2 is LQKENI. CDR3 amino acids: CASSPRDSDNEQFF. DNA of the CDR3: TGTGCCAGCTCACCACGGGACTCCGACAATGAGCAGTTCTTC.

The CDR3 is CASSYMSSYEQYF. The DNA for the CDR3 is TGTGCCAGCAGTTACATGAGCTCCTACGAGCAGTACTTC. J is TRBJ2-7 and V is TRBV6-6, with D unclear. Germline assignment: CDR1 MNHNY and CDR2 SVGAGI (reference sequence). V was trimmed by 2 bases and J by 0 bases, leaving 5 bases between them. This CDR3 comprises 13 residues.

The chain is built from TRBV29-1 and TRBJ2-4; 11 bases fit TRBD1. The V gene end was trimmed by 3 bases and the J gene end by 6 bases; junction bases not matched to a gene: 10. Germline assignment: CDR1 SQVTM and CDR2 ANQGSEA. The length of the CDR3 is 16 residues. CDR3 loop: CSVDTPGGTGGNIQYF. CDR3 DNA: TGCAGCGTTGATACTCCAGGGGGGACAGGGGGAAACATTCAGTACTTC.

The rearrangement links TRBV29-1 to TRBJ2-5; 12 bases agree with TRBD2. The length of the CDR3 is 17 residues. After removal of 4 bases from V and 2 bases from J, the junction contained 11 bases not matched to a gene. Germline lookup yields CDR1 SQVTM and CDR2 ANQGSEA. The CDR3 coding sequence is TGCAGCGTTGGACTAGCGGGGGTCCGAATACCACAAGAGACCCAGTACTTC. Its translation is CSVGLAGVRIPQETQYF.

This chain joins TRBV30 and TRBJ1-2, with 8 positions matching TRBD1. Germline lookup yields CDR1 GTSNPN and CDR2 SVGIG (reference sequence). CDR3 size: 15 residues. Germline trimming cut 3 bases from V and 7 bases from J; bases unmatched to any gene: 13. For the CDR3, the DNA is TGTGCCTGGAGACTCACGGACAGGGCTCTTCGTGGCTACACCTTC. Its translation: CAWRLTDRALRGYTF.

This clone was observed a few times. The chain couples TRBV9 to TRBJ2-1; TRBD2 agrees at 7 bases. Germline V CDR1 and CDR2: SGDLS, YYNGEE. There are 15 residues in the CDR3. Trimming removed 0 bases from V and 6 bases from J; junction bases left unmatched: 6. CDR3: CASSVGGGRVNEQFF. As DNA, the CDR3 is TGTGCCAGCAGCGTAGGGGGGGGGAGAGTCAATGAGCAGTTCTTC.

This chain connects TRBV5-1 to TRBJ2-3, with TRBD1 matching over 8 bases. The length of the CDR3 is 16 residues. With 0 bases clipped from V and 3 bases from J, the junction kept 6 bases outside the gene matches. Germline CDR1 reads SGHRS; CDR2 reads YFSETQ. The CDR3 region is CASSLGGQGRTDTQYF. In DNA, the CDR3 is TGCGCCAGCAGCTTGGGAGGACAGGGACGGACAGATACGCAGTATTTT.

Only one count was recorded for this clone. The V call is TRBV4-3, the J call TRBJ1-4; TRBD1 might be the D (5 bases). This CDR3 has 15 residues. Germline V gene lookup returns CDR1 LGHNA and CDR2 YSLEER. Trimming shortened V by 0 bases and J by 8 bases, and 13 bases separated the two germline ends. The CDR3, as DNA: TGCGCCAGCAGCCAAGAGGGGAGGGGATTCGAAAAACTGTTTTTT. Its protein is CASSQEGRGFEKLFF.

This clone occurred once. The chain has TRBV28 and TRBJ2-3, with D possibly TRBD1 on 5 matching bases. V dropped 7 bases and J dropped 0 bases, with 5 bases sitting between them. Germline assignment: CDR1 MDHEN and CDR2 SYDVKM. The CDR3 spans 12 residues. The CDR3 reads CASTGSTDTQYF. CDR3 DNA sequence: TGTGCCAGCACAGGGAGCACAGATACGCAGTATTTT.

The chain carries TRBV28 and TRBJ2-1; D possibly corresponds to TRBD2 (6 bases). Trimming took 8 bases from V and 5 from J, leaving 16 bases between them. CDR3 length: 14 residues. The germline CDR1 and CDR2 sequences are MDHEN and SYDVKM. The CDR3, as DNA: TGTGCCAGCCAGGAGGGCACTATTGACAATGAGCAGTTCTTC. It yields the protein CASQEGTIDNEQFF.

This clone was picked up a small number of times. This chain joins TRBV7-9 and TRBJ1-3; 10 nucleotides match TRBD1. Germline loops: CDR1 SEHNR, CDR2 FQNEAQ (reference sequence). Germline trimming cut 5 bases from V and 2 bases from J; bases unmatched to any gene: 6. The CDR3 spans 16 residues. The CDR3 loop is CASSLRQGAAGNTIYF. In nucleotides, the CDR3 is TGTGCCAGCAGCCTTCGACAGGGGGCTGCTGGAAACACCATATATTTT. The full variable domain, rest sourced from reference TRBV7-9 and TRBJ1-3, is DTGVSQNPRHKITKRGQNVTFRCDPISEHNRLYWYRQTLGQGPEFLTYFQNEAQLEKSRLLSDRFSAERPKGSFSTLEIQRTEQGDSAMYLCASSLRQGAAGNTIYFGEGSWLTVV.